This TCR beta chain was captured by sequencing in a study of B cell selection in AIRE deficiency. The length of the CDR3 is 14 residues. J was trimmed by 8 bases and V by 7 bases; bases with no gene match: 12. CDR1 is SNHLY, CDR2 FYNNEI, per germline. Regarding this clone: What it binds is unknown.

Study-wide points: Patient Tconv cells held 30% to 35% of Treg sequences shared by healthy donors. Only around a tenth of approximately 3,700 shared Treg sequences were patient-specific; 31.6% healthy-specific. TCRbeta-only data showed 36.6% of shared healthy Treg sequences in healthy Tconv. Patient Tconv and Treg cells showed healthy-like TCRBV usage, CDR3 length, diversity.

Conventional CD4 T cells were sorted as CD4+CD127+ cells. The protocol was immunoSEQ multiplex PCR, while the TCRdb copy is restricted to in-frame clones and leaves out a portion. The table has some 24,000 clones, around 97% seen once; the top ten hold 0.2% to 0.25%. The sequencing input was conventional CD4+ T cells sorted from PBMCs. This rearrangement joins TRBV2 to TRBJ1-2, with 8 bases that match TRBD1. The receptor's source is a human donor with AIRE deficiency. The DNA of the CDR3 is TGTGCCAGCACCCAAAGGACAGGGACGATAGGCTACACCTTC. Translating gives CASTQRTGTIGYTF.